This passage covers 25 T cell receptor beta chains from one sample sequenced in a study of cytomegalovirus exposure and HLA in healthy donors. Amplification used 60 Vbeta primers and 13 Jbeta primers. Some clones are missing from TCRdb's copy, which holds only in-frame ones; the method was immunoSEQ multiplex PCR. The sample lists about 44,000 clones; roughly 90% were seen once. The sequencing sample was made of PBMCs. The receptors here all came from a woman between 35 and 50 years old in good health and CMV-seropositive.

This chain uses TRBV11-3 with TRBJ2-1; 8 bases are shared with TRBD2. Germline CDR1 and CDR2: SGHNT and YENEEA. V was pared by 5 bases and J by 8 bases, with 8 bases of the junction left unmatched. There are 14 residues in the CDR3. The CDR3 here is CASSQQGGGYEQFF. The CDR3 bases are TGTGCCAGCAGCCAGCAGGGCGGGGGGTATGAGCAGTTCTTC.

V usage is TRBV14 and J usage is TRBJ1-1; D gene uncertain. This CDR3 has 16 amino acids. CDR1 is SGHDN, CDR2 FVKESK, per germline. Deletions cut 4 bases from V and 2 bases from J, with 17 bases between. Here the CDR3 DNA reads TGTGCCAGCAGCCCTCAGAGAGGGCAGATTAACACTGAAGCTTTCTTT. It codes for CASSPQRGQINTEAFF.

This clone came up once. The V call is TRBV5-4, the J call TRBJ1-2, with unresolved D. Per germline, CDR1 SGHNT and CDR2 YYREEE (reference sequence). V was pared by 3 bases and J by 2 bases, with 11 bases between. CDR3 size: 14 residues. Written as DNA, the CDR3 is TGTGCCAGCAGCTCCCCCGGAGGGAACTATGGCTACACCTTC. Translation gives CASSSPGGNYGYTF.

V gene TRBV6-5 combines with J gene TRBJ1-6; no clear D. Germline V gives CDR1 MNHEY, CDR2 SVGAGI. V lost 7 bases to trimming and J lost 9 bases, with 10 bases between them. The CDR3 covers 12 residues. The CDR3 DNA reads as TGTGCCAGCAAGGGTGGGAGTTCACCCCTCCACTTT. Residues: CASKGGSSPLHF.

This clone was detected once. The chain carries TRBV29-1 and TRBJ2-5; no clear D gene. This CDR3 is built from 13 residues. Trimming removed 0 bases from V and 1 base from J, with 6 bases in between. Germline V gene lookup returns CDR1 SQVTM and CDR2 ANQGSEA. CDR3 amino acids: CSVEDHSQETQYF. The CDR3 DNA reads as TGCAGCGTTGAAGATCACAGCCAAGAGACCCAGTACTTC. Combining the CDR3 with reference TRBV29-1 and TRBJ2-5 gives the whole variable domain SAVISQKPSRDICQRGTSLTIQCQVDSQVTMMFWYRQQPGQSLTLIATANQGSEATYESGFVIDKFPISRPNLTFSTLTVSNMSPEDSSIYLCSVEDHSQETQYFGPGTRLLVL.

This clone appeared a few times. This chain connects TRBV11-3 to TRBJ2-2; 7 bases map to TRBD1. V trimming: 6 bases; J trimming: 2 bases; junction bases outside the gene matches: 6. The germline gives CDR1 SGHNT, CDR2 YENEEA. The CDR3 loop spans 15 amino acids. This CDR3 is CASRVGQANTGELFF. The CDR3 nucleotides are TGTGCCAGCAGGGTCGGACAGGCCAACACCGGGGAGCTGTTTTTT.

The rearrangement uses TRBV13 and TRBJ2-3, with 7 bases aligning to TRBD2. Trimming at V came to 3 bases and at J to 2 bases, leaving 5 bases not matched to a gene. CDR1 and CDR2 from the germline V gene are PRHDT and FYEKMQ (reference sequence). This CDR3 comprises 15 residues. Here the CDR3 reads CASSLVREATDTQYF. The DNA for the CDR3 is TGTGCCAGCAGCTTGGTCCGGGAGGCCACAGATACGCAGTATTTT.

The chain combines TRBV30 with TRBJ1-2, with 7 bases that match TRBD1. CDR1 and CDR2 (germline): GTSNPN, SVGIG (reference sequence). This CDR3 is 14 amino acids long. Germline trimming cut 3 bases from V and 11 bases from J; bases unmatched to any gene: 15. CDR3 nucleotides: TGTGCCTGGAGGGTCAGGGGGTCGGCCCAAACTTACACCTTC. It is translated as CAWRVRGSAQTYTF.

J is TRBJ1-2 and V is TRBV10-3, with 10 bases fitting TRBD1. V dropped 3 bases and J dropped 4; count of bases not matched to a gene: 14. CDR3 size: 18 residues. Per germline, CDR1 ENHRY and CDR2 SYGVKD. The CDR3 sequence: CAISETDLSTGGGYGYTF. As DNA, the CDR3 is TGTGCCATCAGTGAAACCGACCTCTCGACAGGGGGCGGCTATGGCTACACCTTC.

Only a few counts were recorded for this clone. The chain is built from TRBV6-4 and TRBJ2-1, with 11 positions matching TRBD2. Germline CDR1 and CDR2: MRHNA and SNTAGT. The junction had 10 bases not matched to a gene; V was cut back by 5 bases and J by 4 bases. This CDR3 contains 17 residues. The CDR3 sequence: CASSLGLAGHPYNEQFF. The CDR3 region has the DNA TGTGCCAGCAGTCTCGGACTAGCGGGTCACCCTTACAATGAGCAGTTCTTC.

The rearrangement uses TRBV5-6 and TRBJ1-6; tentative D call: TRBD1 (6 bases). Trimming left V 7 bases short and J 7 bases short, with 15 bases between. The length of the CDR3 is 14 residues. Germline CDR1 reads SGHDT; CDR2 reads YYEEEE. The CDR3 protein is CASGYRVGNSPLHF. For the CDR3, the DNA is TGTGCCAGCGGCTACAGGGTAGGAAATTCACCCCTCCACTTT.

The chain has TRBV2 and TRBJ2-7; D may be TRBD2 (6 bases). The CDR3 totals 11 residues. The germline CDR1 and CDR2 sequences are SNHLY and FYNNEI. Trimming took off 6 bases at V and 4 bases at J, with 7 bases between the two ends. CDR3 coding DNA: TGTGCCAGCAGCGGGAGTTACGAGCAGTACTTC. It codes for CASSGSYEQYF.

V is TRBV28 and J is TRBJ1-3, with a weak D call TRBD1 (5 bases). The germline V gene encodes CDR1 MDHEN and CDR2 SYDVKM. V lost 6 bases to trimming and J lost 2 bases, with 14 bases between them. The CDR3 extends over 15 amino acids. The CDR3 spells CASRASGAAGNTIYF. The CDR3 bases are TGTGCCAGCAGGGCTAGCGGGGCTGCTGGAAACACCATATATTTT.

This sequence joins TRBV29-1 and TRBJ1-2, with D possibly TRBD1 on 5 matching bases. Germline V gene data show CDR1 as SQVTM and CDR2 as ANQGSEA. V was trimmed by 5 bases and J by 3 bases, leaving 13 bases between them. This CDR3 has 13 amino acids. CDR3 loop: CSVRRQFDYGYTF. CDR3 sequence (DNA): TGCAGCGTTCGACGACAGTTCGACTATGGCTACACCTTC.

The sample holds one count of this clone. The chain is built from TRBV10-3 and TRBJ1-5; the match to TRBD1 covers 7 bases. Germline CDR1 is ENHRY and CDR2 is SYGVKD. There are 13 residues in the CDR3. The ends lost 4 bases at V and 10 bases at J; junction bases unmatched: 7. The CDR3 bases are TGTGCCATCAGTGTCTCAGGGGGTGAACCCCAGCATTTT. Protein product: CAISVSGGEPQHF.

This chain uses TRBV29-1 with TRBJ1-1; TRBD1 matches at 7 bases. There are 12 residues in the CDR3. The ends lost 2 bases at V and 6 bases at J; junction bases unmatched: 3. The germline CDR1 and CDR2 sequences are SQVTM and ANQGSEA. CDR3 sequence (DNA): TGCAGCGTTGAAAAGACAGGGTCTGAAGCTTTCTTT. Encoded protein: CSVEKTGSEAFF.

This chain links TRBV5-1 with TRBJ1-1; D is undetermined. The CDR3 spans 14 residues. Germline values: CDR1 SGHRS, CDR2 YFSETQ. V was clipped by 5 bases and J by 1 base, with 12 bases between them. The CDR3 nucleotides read TGCGCCAGCAGGACGGCGGCCGCGAACACTGAAGCTTTCTTT. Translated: CASRTAAANTEAFF. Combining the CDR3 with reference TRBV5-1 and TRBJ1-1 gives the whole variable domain KAGVTQTPRYLIKTRGQQVTLSCSPISGHRSVSWYQQTPGQGLQFLFEYFSETQRNKGNFPGRFSGRQFSNSRSEMNVSTLELGDSALYLCASRTAAANTEAFFGQGTRLTVV.

The DNA of the CDR3 is TGTGCCAGTGACAGGGGTGGGAACACCGGGGAGCTGTTTTTT. It codes for CASDRGGNTGELFF. The J gene is TRBJ2-2, the V gene TRBV19; 8 bases are shared with TRBD1. The CDR3 length is 14 residues. Unmatched junction bases numbered 3, after V lost 8 bases and J lost 1 base. The germline V gene encodes CDR1 LNHDA and CDR2 SQIVND (reference sequence).

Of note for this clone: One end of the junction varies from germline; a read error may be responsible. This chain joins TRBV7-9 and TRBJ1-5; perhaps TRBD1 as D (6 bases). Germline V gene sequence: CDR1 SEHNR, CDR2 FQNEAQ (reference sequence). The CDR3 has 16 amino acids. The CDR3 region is CSSSLDDPGQRGPQHF. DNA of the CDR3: TGTTCCAGCAGCTTAGACGATCCCGGACAGCGAGGCCCCCAGCATTTT.

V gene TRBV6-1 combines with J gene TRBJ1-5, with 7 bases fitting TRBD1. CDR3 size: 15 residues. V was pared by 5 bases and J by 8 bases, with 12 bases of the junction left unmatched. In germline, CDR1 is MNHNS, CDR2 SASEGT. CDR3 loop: CASSRYFPGTEPQHF. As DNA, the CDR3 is TGTGCCAGCAGTCGATACTTTCCGGGGACAGAGCCCCAGCATTTT.

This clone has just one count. The CDR3 coding sequence is TGTGCCAGCAATGATCGGCAGGGTAACCCTAAGGGTCAGCCCCAGCATTTT. Residues: CASNDRQGNPKGQPQHF. This chain links TRBV2 with TRBJ1-5, with D tentatively TRBD1 (5 bases). Germline CDR1 is SNHLY and CDR2 is FYNNEI. Trimming took 7 bases from V and 6 from J, leaving 25 bases between them. The CDR3 totals 17 residues.

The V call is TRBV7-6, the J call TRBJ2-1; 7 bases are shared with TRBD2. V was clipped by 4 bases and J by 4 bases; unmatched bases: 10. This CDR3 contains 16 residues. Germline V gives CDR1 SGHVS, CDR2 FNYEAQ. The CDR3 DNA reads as TGTGCCAGCAGCTCCGTGGGGCGGGGGATGTACAATGAGCAGTTCTTC. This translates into CASSSVGRGMYNEQFF. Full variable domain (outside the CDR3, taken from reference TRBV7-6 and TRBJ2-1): GAGVSQSPRYKVTKRGQDVALRCDPISGHVSLYWYRQALGQGPEFLTYFNYEAQQDKSGLPNDRFSAERPEGSISTLTIQRTEQRDSAMYRCASSSVGRGMYNEQFFGPGTRLTVL.

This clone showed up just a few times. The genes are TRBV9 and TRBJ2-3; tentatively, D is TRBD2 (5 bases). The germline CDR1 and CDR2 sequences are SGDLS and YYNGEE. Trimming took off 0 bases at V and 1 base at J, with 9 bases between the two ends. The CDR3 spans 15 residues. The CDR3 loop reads CASSVGVSGTDTQYF. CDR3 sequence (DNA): TGTGCCAGCAGCGTAGGCGTTAGCGGCACAGATACGCAGTATTTT.

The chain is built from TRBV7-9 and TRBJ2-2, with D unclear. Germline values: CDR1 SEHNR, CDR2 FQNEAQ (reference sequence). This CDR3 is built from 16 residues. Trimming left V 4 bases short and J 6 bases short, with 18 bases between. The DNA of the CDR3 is TGTGCCAGCAGCTCCGGTGTGGAGTTACTGTCCGGGGAGCTGTTTTTT. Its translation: CASSSGVELLSGELFF.

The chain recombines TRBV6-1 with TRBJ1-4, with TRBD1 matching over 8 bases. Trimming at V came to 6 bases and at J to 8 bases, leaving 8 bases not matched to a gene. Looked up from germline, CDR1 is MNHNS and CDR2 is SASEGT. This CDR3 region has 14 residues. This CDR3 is CASRNRQGREKLFF. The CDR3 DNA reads TGTGCCAGCAGGAACAGACAGGGGCGGGAAAAACTGTTTTTT.